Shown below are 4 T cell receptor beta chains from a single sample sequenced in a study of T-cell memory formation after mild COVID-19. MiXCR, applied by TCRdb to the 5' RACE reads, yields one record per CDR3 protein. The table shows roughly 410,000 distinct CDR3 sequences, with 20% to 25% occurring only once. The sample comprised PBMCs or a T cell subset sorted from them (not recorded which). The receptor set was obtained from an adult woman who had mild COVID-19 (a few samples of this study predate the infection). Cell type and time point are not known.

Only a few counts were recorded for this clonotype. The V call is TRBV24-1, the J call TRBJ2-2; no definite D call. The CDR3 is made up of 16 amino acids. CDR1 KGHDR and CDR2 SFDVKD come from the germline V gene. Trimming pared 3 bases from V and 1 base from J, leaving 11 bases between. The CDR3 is CATSDTQRGNTGELFF. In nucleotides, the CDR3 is TGTGCCACCAGTGATACACAACGAGGGAACACCGGGGAGCTGTTTTTT.

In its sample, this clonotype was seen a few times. In DNA, the CDR3 is TGTGCCAGCAGCTCACCCTCGACTAGCGGGAGACACATTCAGTACTTC. Amino acids: CASSSPSTSGRHIQYF. The chain joins TRBV7-9 to TRBJ2-4; 12 bases agree with TRBD2. There are 16 residues in the CDR3. V lost 4 bases to trimming and J lost 8 bases; unmatched junction nucleotides: 9. CDR1 is SEHNR, CDR2 FQNEAQ, per germline (reference sequence).

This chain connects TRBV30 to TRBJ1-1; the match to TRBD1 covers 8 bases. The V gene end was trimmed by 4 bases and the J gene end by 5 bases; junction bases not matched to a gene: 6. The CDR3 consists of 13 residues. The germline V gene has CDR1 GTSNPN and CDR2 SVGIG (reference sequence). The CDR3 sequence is CAWKTGGETEAFF. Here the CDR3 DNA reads TGTGCCTGGAAAACAGGGGGTGAGACTGAAGCTTTCTTT.

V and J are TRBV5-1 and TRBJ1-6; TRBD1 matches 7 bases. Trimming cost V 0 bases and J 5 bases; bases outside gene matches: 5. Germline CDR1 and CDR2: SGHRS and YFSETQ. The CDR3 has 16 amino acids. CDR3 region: CASSLGQGGHNSPLHF. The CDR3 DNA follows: TGCGCCAGCAGCTTGGGACAGGGCGGCCATAATTCACCCCTCCACTTT.